Below are 20 T cell receptor beta chains sequenced from a single sample in a study of cytomegalovirus exposure and HLA in healthy donors. This PCR relied on a set of 60 Vbeta primers and 13 Jbeta primers. Generated by immunoSEQ multiplex PCR, the TCRdb table keeps only in-frame clones and is missing some. In the table there are about 130,000 clones, 78% of which are singletons. Sequenced input: PBMCs. These receptors all come from a man aged 40-49 years in good health and CMV-seronegative.

This clone appeared once. The chain carries TRBV7-2 and TRBJ2-7; tentative D call: TRBD2 (5 bases). V was cut by 5 bases and J by 7 bases, with 15 bases left in between. The CDR3 loop spans 13 amino acids. CDR1 is SGHTA and CDR2 is FQGNSA in the germline V gene. Written as DNA, the CDR3 is TGTGCCAGCAGCCCTAGCCCTGTGGGGGAGCAGTACTTC. Amino acids: CASSPSPVGEQYF.

The chain combines TRBV5-1 with TRBJ2-5; 8 bases map to TRBD1. There are 14 residues in the CDR3. Germline V lookup: CDR1 SGHRS, CDR2 YFSETQ. Unmatched junction bases numbered 7, after V lost 2 bases and J lost 7 bases. The CDR3 reads CASSFATGTGTQYF. The CDR3 DNA sequence: TGCGCCAGCAGCTTTGCGACAGGGACAGGGACCCAGTACTTC.

The rearrangement uses TRBV29-1 and TRBJ1-1, with D maybe TRBD1 (5 bases). The germline V gene has CDR1 SQVTM and CDR2 ANQGSEA. The CDR3 has 13 residues. The V end lost 4 bases, the J end lost 0 bases, and 9 bases lay between the germline ends. CDR3 sequence (DNA): TGCAGCGTTGGGCGGGGGATGAACACTGAAGCTTTCTTT. As protein: CSVGRGMNTEAFF.

The V and J genes are TRBV19 and TRBJ1-2; D perhaps matches TRBD1 (6 bases). The CDR3 has 20 residues. Germline V gene lookup returns CDR1 LNHDA and CDR2 SQIVND (reference sequence). Trimming stripped 6 bases from V and 3 bases from J, with 32 bases between. The CDR3 is CASSHPVGTGTKTRDYGYTF. In DNA, the CDR3 is TGTGCCAGTAGCCACCCGGTAGGTACAGGGACCAAAACGAGGGACTATGGCTACACCTTC.

This clone turned up a few times. V gene TRBV13 combines with J gene TRBJ2-5; a weak D match, TRBD1 (5 bases). The J call is uncertain, as TRBJ2-7 better fits the DNA end. The CDR3 totals 14 residues. Germline V gene lookup returns CDR1 PRHDT and CDR2 FYEKMQ (reference sequence). As DNA, the CDR3 is TGTGCCAGCAGCCAACTACAGGCCTCCTACGAGCAGTACTTC. Encoded protein: CASSQLQASYEQYF.

This clone was seen a handful of times. V is TRBV11-3 and J is TRBJ1-1; D ambiguous. Germline V gives CDR1 SGHNT, CDR2 YENEEA. Trimming took 5 bases from V and 5 from J, leaving 12 bases between them. This CDR3 is 13 amino acids long. CDR3 bases: TGTGCCAGCAGCAGGACTGTTGGTACTGAAGCTTTCTTT. Translating gives CASSRTVGTEAFF.

The rearrangement links TRBV28 to TRBJ1-5; 8 bases are a match to TRBD1. The CDR3 has 15 residues. From germline, CDR1 is MDHEN and CDR2 SYDVKM. After removal of 1 base from V and 3 bases from J, the junction contained 2 bases not matched to a gene. The CDR3 spells CASSLSGQDNQPQHF. The CDR3 DNA sequence: TGTGCCAGCAGTTTATCGGGACAGGACAATCAGCCCCAGCATTTT.

This rearrangement joins TRBV7-9 to TRBJ1-1; D is unclear. The CDR3 has 12 amino acids. CDR1 SEHNR and CDR2 FQNEAQ come from the germline V gene (reference sequence). The V end lost 7 bases, the J end lost 5 bases, and 11 bases lay between the germline ends. In DNA form, the CDR3 reads TGTGCCAGCAACCGGGAAGGGACTGAAGCTTTCTTT. It translates to CASNREGTEAFF.

This CDR3 is CASTPWRGSNYGYTF. CDR3 nucleotides: TGTGCCAGCACACCATGGCGCGGCTCTAACTATGGCTACACCTTC. The gene calls are TRBV6-4 and TRBJ1-2; D unclear. The CDR3 is 15 residues long. The germline V gene encodes CDR1 MRHNA and CDR2 SNTAGT. V was cut by 7 bases and J by 0 bases, with 15 bases left in between.

This chain connects TRBV28 to TRBJ2-3, with D possibly matching TRBD2 (7 bases). The CDR3 consists of 15 residues. The germline CDR1 and CDR2 sequences are MDHEN and SYDVKM. V shed 7 bases and J shed 1 base, with 15 bases lying between them. CDR3 DNA: TGTGCCAGCACCTCCATGGGGGGGCGCACAGATACGCAGTATTTT. This sequence encodes CASTSMGGRTDTQYF.

V and J are TRBV5-1 and TRBJ2-1, with D tentatively TRBD2 (6 bases). CDR1 SGHRS and CDR2 YFSETQ come from the germline V gene. This CDR3 region has 16 residues. Trimming removed 0 bases at V and 8 bases at J, with 18 bases between. The CDR3 reads CASSLAGSESGYEQFF. CDR3 bases: TGCGCCAGCAGCTTGGCCGGGAGTGAGTCCGGTTATGAGCAGTTCTTC.

The chain is built from TRBV10-1 and TRBJ2-7; 7 nucleotides align to TRBD1. CDR3 length equals 13 residues. The ends lost 4 bases at V and 5 bases at J; junction bases unmatched: 5. Germline values: CDR1 WNHNN, CDR2 SYGVQD (reference sequence). CDR3: CASSAQGIHEQYF. In nucleotides, the CDR3 is TGCGCCAGCAGTGCACAGGGGATCCACGAGCAGTACTTC.

This rearrangement joins TRBV6-5 to TRBJ1-2, with 7 bases that match TRBD1. Germline CDR1 and CDR2: MNHEY and SVGAGI. The ends lost 6 bases at V and 6 bases at J; junction bases unmatched: 4. CDR3 length: 12 residues. CDR3 nucleotide sequence: TGTGCCAGCAGCGACAGGGCTGATGGCTACACCTTC. It translates to CASSDRADGYTF.

The chain employs TRBV7-2 and TRBJ2-7; TRBD2 matches 13 bases. The V segment lost 6 bases and the J segment 6 bases; nucleotides outside the gene matches: 8. CDR3 length equals 15 residues. Germline CDR1 SGHTA, CDR2 FQGNSA. This CDR3 is CASSKLAGGHLEQYF. CDR3 bases: TGTGCCAGCAGTAAACTAGCGGGGGGGCACCTCGAGCAGTACTTC.

The chain joins TRBV19 to TRBJ2-7, with D unclear. Germline lookup yields CDR1 LNHDA and CDR2 SQIVND (reference sequence). The V gene lost 3 bases and the J gene lost 2 bases, with 11 bases spanning the gap. The CDR3 sequence is 14 residues long. CDR3 bases: TGTGCCAGTAGTATGCGGCTAGGCCCCTACGAGCAGTACTTC. Translating it yields CASSMRLGPYEQYF.

The chain has TRBV2 and TRBJ2-2, with D possibly matching TRBD1 (5 bases). Trimming pared 7 bases from V and 2 bases from J, leaving 11 bases between. This CDR3 comprises 14 residues. Germline CDR1 SNHLY, CDR2 FYNNEI. CDR3 nucleotide sequence: TGTGCCAGCAAGACAGACAGAAACACCGGGGAGCTGTTTTTT. It yields the protein CASKTDRNTGELFF. Filled out from reference TRBV2 and TRBJ2-2, the complete variable domain reads EPEVTQTPSHQVTQMGQEVILRCVPISNHLYFYWYRQILGQKVEFLVSFYNNEISEKSEIFDDQFSVERPDGSNFTLKIRSTKLEDSAMYFCASKTDRNTGELFFGEGSRLTVL.

This clone showed up just a few times. The V call is TRBV7-9, the J call TRBJ1-2; 10 bases line up with TRBD1. Losses at the gene ends were 3 bases for V and 5 bases for J; bases not matched to a gene: 3. The CDR3 has 14 residues. Germline V lookup: CDR1 SEHNR, CDR2 FQNEAQ (reference sequence). This chain's CDR3 is CASSLDRGFYGYTF. The CDR3 region has the DNA TGTGCCAGCAGCTTGGACAGGGGGTTTTATGGCTACACCTTC.

V gene TRBV5-5 combines with J gene TRBJ1-5; 8 nucleotides line up with TRBD1. J gave up 7 bases and V 1 base, and 7 bases lay outside the gene matches. CDR1 is SGHKS, CDR2 YYEKEE, per germline (reference sequence). CDR3 length: 15 residues. Here the CDR3 reads CASSLQDRVPQPQHF. The DNA for the CDR3 is TGTGCCAGCAGCTTGCAGGACAGGGTCCCCCAGCCCCAGCATTTT.

The rearrangement links TRBV11-2 to TRBJ2-5, with D unresolved. Matching the DNA end better, TRBJ2-7 makes the J call doubtful. The CDR3 is made up of 15 amino acids. Germline V gives CDR1 SGHAT, CDR2 FQNNGV. The CDR3 bases are TGTGCCAGCAGCCCCCCGGCGGCCCGCTCCTACGAGCAGTACTTC. It is translated as CASSPPAARSYEQYF.

CDR3 loop: CATSRHHRGGTDTQYF. CDR3 DNA: TGTGCCACCAGCAGACACCATCGGGGGGGCACAGATACGCAGTATTTT. This chain uses TRBV15 with TRBJ2-3, with 7 bases lining up with TRBD2. The CDR3 loop spans 16 amino acids. The germline gives CDR1 LNHNV, CDR2 YYDKDF (reference sequence). Unmatched junction bases numbered 6, after V lost 2 bases and J lost 1 base.